This T cell receptor beta chain was captured by sequencing in a study of patients and donors after allogeneic stem cell transplantation. This CDR3 contains 15 residues. Germline CDR1 reads MDHEN; CDR2 reads SYDVKM. With V trimmed by 4 bases and J by 4 bases, 9 bases remained unmatched. TCRdb ran MiXCR on the RT-PCR reads and lists one entry per CDR3 protein. The sample records 390,000 or so distinct CDR3 sequences, 16% being singletons. The sample holds one count of this clonotype. What was sequenced was blood, either unsorted or a sorted T cell fraction (not recorded which). This sequence originates from a human donor who was either an allogeneic HSCT recipient or a stem cell or donor lymphocyte infusion donor (not recorded which). It is not recorded whose cells these are; they may come from a transplant donor. This chain connects TRBV28 to TRBJ2-5; TRBD1 agrees at 7 bases. The CDR3 loop reads CASSSRTGVGETQYF. The CDR3 nucleotides read TGTGCCAGCAGTTCCAGAACAGGGGTGGGAGAGACCCAGTACTTC.